Presented here are 15 T cell receptor beta chains from one specimen sequenced in a study of blood T cell repertoires in COVID-19. Sequenced by immunoSEQ multiplex PCR; TCRdb stores in-frame clones only, minus some. The repertoire holds approximately 120,000 clones, with over 80% as singletons. The specimen was peripheral blood. The source of these receptors is a human donor in a cohort sampled during active COVID-19.

The chain uses TRBV11-3 and TRBJ2-5; D might be TRBD1 (5 bases). This CDR3 has 13 residues. V lost 5 bases and J 2 bases, leaving 9 bases between the germline ends. Germline CDR1 reads SGHNT; CDR2 reads YENEEA. The CDR3 nucleotides read TGTGCCAGCAGCCTGCAGGGACAAGAGACCCAGTACTTC. Its protein is CASSLQGQETQYF.

The chain carries TRBV6-5 and TRBJ2-1; TRBD2 agrees at 8 bases. The CDR3 consists of 13 residues. Per the germline V gene, CDR1 is MNHEY and CDR2 is SVGAGI. V trimming: 8 bases; J trimming: 9 bases; junction bases outside the gene matches: 9. CDR3 nucleotides: TGTGCCAGCTACGCGGGGGGTGGGTTTGAGCAGTTCTTC. Amino acid sequence: CASYAGGGFEQFF.

This sequence joins TRBV12-5 and TRBJ2-1; 14 nucleotides agree with TRBD2. Germline loops: CDR1 LGHNT, CDR2 FRNRAP. V lost 5 bases, J lost 9 bases, and 9 bases stayed unmatched. The CDR3 is made up of 16 amino acids. The CDR3 loop reads CASGPPGLAGVGEQFF. The CDR3 DNA reads as TGTGCTAGTGGTCCACCGGGACTAGCGGGAGTGGGTGAGCAGTTCTTC.

A single count supports this clone. This chain joins TRBV7-7 and TRBJ2-5, with TRBD1 matching 9 bases. J lost 5 bases, V lost 5 bases, and 9 bases had no gene match. The germline gives CDR1 SSHAT, CDR2 FNYEAQ (reference sequence). This CDR3 comprises 15 residues. The CDR3 nucleotides are TGTGCCAGCAGCACCGCGGACAGGGGCAGGGAGACCCAGTACTTC. This codes for CASSTADRGRETQYF.

The CDR3 sequence is CAISETALAGVETQYF. The CDR3 coding sequence is TGTGCCATCAGTGAGACTGCACTAGCGGGAGTAGAGACCCAGTACTTC. The rearrangement uses TRBV10-3 and TRBJ2-5, with TRBD2 identical over 11 bases. Trimming cost V 2 bases and J 4 bases; bases outside gene matches: 6. Germline CDR1 ENHRY, CDR2 SYGVKD. CDR3 length: 16 amino acids.

The chain has TRBV24-1 and TRBJ1-2; 11 bases are a match to TRBD1. Losses at the gene ends were 9 bases for V and 1 base for J; bases not matched to a gene: 9. The germline CDR1 and CDR2 sequences are KGHDR and SFDVKD. CDR3 length: 16 amino acids. The CDR3 loop is CATSGTGGTLNYGYTF. CDR3 DNA sequence: TGTGCCACCTCGGGGACAGGGGGGACCCTTAACTATGGCTACACCTTC.

The J gene is TRBJ2-7, the V gene TRBV7-2, with 8 bases aligning to TRBD2. V lost 2 bases to trimming and J lost 3 bases; unmatched junction nucleotides: 0. The CDR3 covers 13 residues. Germline V gene data show CDR1 as SGHTA and CDR2 as FQGNSA. CDR3 nucleotides: TGTGCCAGCAGCTTAAGCGGGGGCTACGAGCAGTACTTC. It encodes CASSLSGGYEQYF.

Turning to this clone: Sequence at one end of the junction differs from germline and may be a read error. CDR3 region: CASSPGQGYFPNYDYTF. The CDR3 DNA reads as TGTGCCAGCAGTCCGGGACAGGGTTATTTTCCTAACTATGACTACACCTTC. The V and J genes are TRBV6-6 and TRBJ1-2, with 9 nucleotides matching TRBD1. Germline V CDR1 and CDR2: MNHNY, SVGAGI (reference sequence). The CDR3 runs to 17 residues.

The chain joins TRBV6-5 to TRBJ2-1, with D possibly matching TRBD1 (5 bases). The CDR3 length is 13 residues. The ends were cut back, 6 bases at V and 6 bases at J, with 12 bases in the middle. Germline V gene lookup returns CDR1 MNHEY and CDR2 SVGAGI. The CDR3 reads CASSRSGFNEQFF. The CDR3 DNA is TGTGCCAGCAGCCGCTCAGGGTTCAATGAGCAGTTCTTC.

A single count supports this clone. The J gene is TRBJ2-5, the V gene TRBV7-6; 7 bases align to TRBD2. V lost 5 bases to trimming and J lost 5 bases; unmatched junction nucleotides: 8. CDR3 size: 14 residues. Germline assignment: CDR1 SGHVS and CDR2 FNYEAQ. CDR3 loop: CASSPRLAGETQYF. CDR3 nucleotide sequence: TGTGCCAGCAGCCCCCGACTAGCCGGGGAGACCCAGTACTTC.

This chain joins TRBV18 and TRBJ2-7, with 7 bases that match TRBD1. Germline V lookup: CDR1 KGHSH, CDR2 LQKENI. Trimming took 0 bases from V and 6 from J; bases not matched to a gene: 8. The CDR3 length is 15 residues. The CDR3 coding sequence is TGTGCCAGCTCACCACCCCAGGGGGAAAATTCCGAGCAGTACTTC. Translation gives CASSPPQGENSEQYF.

This clone showed up just once. This chain links TRBV9 with TRBJ1-3, with D uncertain. The CDR3 consists of 15 residues. The V gene lost 1 base and the J gene lost 0 bases, with 8 bases spanning the gap. CDR1 is SGDLS and CDR2 is YYNGEE in the germline V gene. CDR3: CASSVLADSGNTIYF. CDR3 nucleotides: TGTGCCAGCAGCGTATTGGCAGACTCTGGAAACACCATATATTTT.

This chain joins TRBV7-3 and TRBJ2-3; tentative D call: TRBD2 (5 bases). This CDR3 has 14 amino acids. V was pared by 5 bases and J by 0 bases, with 9 bases between. CDR1 is SGHTA, CDR2 FQGTGA, per germline. The CDR3 protein is CASSPPGSTDTQYF. Written as DNA, the CDR3 is TGTGCCAGCAGCCCCCCGGGGAGCACAGATACGCAGTATTTT. The full variable domain, in which reference TRBV7-3 and TRBJ2-3 provide the parts outside the CDR3, is GAGVSQTPSNKVTEKGKYVELRCDPISGHTALYWYRQSLGQGPEFLIYFQGTGAADDSGLPNDRFFAVRPEGSVSTLKIQRTERGDSAVYLCASSPPGSTDTQYFGPGTRLTVL.

The chain couples TRBV21-1 to TRBJ1-1; the D segment call TRBD1 is taken from the table without a DNA check. TRBV21-1 is deemed a pseudogene. The CDR3 has 13 residues. The CDR3 nucleotides read TGTGCCAGCAGCGCCACAGGGGGAACTGAAGCTTTCTTT. It encodes CASSATGGTEAFF.

This chain uses TRBV5-1 with TRBJ2-4; 11 nucleotides line up with TRBD1. The V segment lost 4 bases and the J segment 9 bases; nucleotides outside the gene matches: 6. This CDR3 region has 14 residues. Germline lookup yields CDR1 SGHRS and CDR2 YFSETQ. The CDR3 nucleotides are TGCGCCAGCAGCCGGACAGGGGGCGGCGGCATTCAGTACTTC. Its translation is CASSRTGGGGIQYF.